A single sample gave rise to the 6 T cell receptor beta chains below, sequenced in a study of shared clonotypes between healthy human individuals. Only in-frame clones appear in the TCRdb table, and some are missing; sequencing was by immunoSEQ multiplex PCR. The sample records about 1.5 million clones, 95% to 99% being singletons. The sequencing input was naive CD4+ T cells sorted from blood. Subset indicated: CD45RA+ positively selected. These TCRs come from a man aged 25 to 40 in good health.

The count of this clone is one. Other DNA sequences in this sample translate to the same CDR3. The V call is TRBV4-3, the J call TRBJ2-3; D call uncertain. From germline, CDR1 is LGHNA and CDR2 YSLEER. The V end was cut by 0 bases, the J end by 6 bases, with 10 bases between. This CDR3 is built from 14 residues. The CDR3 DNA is TGCGCCAGCAGCCAAGATCTTGGCGCGGATACGCAGTATTTT. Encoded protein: CASSQDLGADTQYF.

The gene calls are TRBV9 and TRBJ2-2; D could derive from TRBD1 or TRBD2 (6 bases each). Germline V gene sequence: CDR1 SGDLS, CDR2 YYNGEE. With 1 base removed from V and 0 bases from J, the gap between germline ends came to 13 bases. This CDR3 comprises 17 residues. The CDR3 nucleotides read TGTGCCAGCAGCGTAACTTCGGGGGCCGCGAACACCGGGGAGCTGTTTTTT. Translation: CASSVTSGAANTGELFF.

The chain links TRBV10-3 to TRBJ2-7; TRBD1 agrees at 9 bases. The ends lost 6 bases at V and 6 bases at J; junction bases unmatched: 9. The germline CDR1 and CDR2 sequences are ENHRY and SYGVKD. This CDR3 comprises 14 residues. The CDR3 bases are TGTGCCATCAGGGAAGCCGGGACAGGGATCGAGCAGTACTTC. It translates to CAIREAGTGIEQYF.

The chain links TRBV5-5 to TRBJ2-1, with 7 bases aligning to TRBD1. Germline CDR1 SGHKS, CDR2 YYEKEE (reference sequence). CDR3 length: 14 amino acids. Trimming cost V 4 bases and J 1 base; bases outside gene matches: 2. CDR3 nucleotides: TGTGCCAGCAGCCCGGGACAGTCCTACAATGAGCAGTTCTTC. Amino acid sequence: CASSPGQSYNEQFF.

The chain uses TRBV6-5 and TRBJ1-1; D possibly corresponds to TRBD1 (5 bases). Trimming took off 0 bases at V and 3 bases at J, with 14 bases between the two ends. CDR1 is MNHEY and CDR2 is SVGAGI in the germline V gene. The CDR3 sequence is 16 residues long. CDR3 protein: CASSYSGSTGHTEAFF. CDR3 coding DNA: TGTGCCAGCAGTTACTCTGGGTCAACGGGACACACTGAAGCTTTCTTT.

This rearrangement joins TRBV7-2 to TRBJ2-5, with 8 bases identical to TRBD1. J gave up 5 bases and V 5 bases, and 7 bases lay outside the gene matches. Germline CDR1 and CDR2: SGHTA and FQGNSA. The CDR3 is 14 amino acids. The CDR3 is CASSKRQGLETQYF. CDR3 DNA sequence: TGTGCCAGCAGCAAAAGACAGGGGCTGGAGACCCAGTACTTC.